Listed below are T cell receptor beta chains from one sample, sequenced in a study of blood T cell repertoires in COVID-19. Method: immunoSEQ multiplex PCR; TCRdb's copy keeps in-frame clones and lacks some. The table shows a few hundred thousand clones, with 80% to 85% occurring only once. Sequenced: PBMCs or T cells enriched from blood (not recorded which). All receptors come from a man in his fifties or sixties who had recovered from COVID-19. Each CDR3 is given with its conserved first and last residue.

cdr3_length j_call v_call cdr3_aa
17 TRBJ2-1 TRBV7-3 CASSLNGLAGETNEQFF
17 TRBJ2-2 TRBV15 CATSSEDRSTNTGELFF
17 TRBJ2-3 TRBV5-1 CASSLMLAGAEGDTQYF
14 TRBJ1-2 TRBV6-5 CASRAGVLIYGYTF
14 TRBJ2-3 TRBV11-2 CASSLTPRGDTQYF
15 TRBJ2-2 TRBV2 CASSDPRLITGELFF
15 TRBJ2-1 TRBV19 CASSMTRSSYNEQFF
15 TRBJ1-5 TRBV28 CASSLIGVSWQPQHF
14 TRBJ1-5 TRBV7-2 CASVGGGRNQPQHF
19 TRBJ2-3 TRBV7-3 CASSLNPTLGSGRTDTQYF
13 TRBJ2-3 TRBV27 CASKTWGVDTQYF
14 TRBJ1-1 TRBV19 CASSIVGGSGEAFF
16 TRBJ2-1 TRBV2 CARKVERGGNNNEQFF
15 TRBJ2-3 TRBV5-4 CASSLGAVGADTQYF
15 TRBJ2-7 TRBV18 CASSRLAGGLEEQYF
17 TRBJ2-5 TRBV3-1/TRBV3-2 CASSQELGGGARETQYF
15 TRBJ2-1 TRBV19 CASSSTLSSYNEQFF
15 TRBJ2-7 TRBV10-3 CAIDIRGTGPYEQYF
13 TRBJ2-7 TRBV5-1 CASSLSQGYEQYF
16 TRBJ2-2 TRBV28 CASSLGRTGVTGELFF
16 TRBJ2-2 TRBV9 CASSLGPSGYTGELFF
14 TRBJ1-5 TRBV7-8 CASSADRVYQPQHF
24 TRBJ2-1 TRBV21-1 CASSKGVPSGRASRAVESYNEQFF
15 TRBJ2-1 TRBV25-1 CASSEGGLAGNEQFF
13 TRBJ2-2 TRBV18 CASSPTLDSLLFF
17 TRBJ2-7 TRBV11-3 CASSLVMLAGEKYEQYF
18 TRBJ2-5 TRBV7-2 CASTIGRLAGALPETQYF
15 TRBJ1-1 TRBV7-2 CASSLYGVGGTEAFF
16 TRBJ2-1 TRBV11-1 CASSPRGTRVHNEQFF
15 TRBJ2-2 TRBV27 CASRGQGRNTGELFF
15 TRBJ2-7 TRBV12-5 CASDPSGGQGSEQYF
14 TRBJ1-5 TRBV11-3 CASSAGGSNQPQHF
13 TRBJ2-7 TRBV7-9 CATSRQGRYEQYF
15 TRBJ2-7 TRBV11-3 CASSLLASSGYEQYF
14 TRBJ2-3 TRBV5-6 CASSLSGGTDTQYF
14 TRBJ2-3 TRBV11-3 CASSIRRGPDTQYF
11 TRBJ1-2 TRBV7-9 CASSFAVYYTF
15 TRBJ2-7 TRBV6-5 CATSGLAGDEYEQYF
14 TRBJ2-5 TRBV7-9 CASTFLGGQETQYF
13 TRBJ2-2 TRBV7-3 CASRDSTAGELFF
17 TRBJ2-3 TRBV7-7 CASSSALLAGGADTQYF
12 TRBJ1-1 TRBV19 CASSIRQGEAFF
17 TRBJ2-1 TRBV7-3 CASSLTPSGGRVNEQFF
12 TRBJ2-7 TRBV12-5 CASGLQGYEQYF
13 TRBJ1-2 TRBV7-3 CASSATGNYGYTF
11 TRBJ2-1 TRBV7-9 CASSRSHEQFF
13 TRBJ2-7 TRBV29-1 CSVSLASWAEQYF
15 TRBJ2-1 TRBV11-3 CASSLSLHANGEQFF
15 TRBJ2-3 TRBV28 CASTSGAVGTDTQYF
14 TRBJ1-1 TRBV6-5 CASSSGVMNTEAFF
11 TRBJ1-2 TRBV6-2/TRBV6-3 CASSYRYGYTF
19 TRBJ2-2 TRBV9 CASSVDRIPGQGFTGELFF
15 TRBJ1-3 TRBV24-1 CATSVWASSGNTIYF